Listed below are T cell receptor beta chains from one sample, sequenced in a study of blood T cell repertoires in COVID-19. Sequenced by immunoSEQ multiplex PCR; TCRdb stores in-frame clones only, minus some. The sample consists of a few hundred thousand clones, roughly nine tenths of them appearing once. Source material: PBMCs or T cells enriched from blood (not recorded which). The receptors originated from a human donor in a cohort exposed to, infected with or recovered from COVID-19 (not recorded which). The donor label of this sample is uncertain. Both conserved end residues are part of each CDR3. A D gene is named only where the DNA matches it firmly. Not all rows give a size; the values are once, few, many and, for expanded clones, a class.

j_call,v_call,d_call,clone_size,cdr3_aa,cdr3_nt
TRBJ1-2,TRBV5-4,.,.,CASSLVSGQGKGYTF,TGTGCCAGCAGCTTGGTTTCAGGTCAGGGTAAAGGCTACACCTTC
TRBJ2-2,TRBV21-1,.,.,CASSKGGDSNTGELFF,TGTGCCAGCAGCAAAGGGGGGGATTCAAACACCGGGGAGCTGTTTTTT
TRBJ1-5,TRBV6-6,TRBD1,.,CASSTTGVGQPQHF,TGTGCCAGCAGCACAACAGGGGTAGGGCAGCCCCAGCATTTT
TRBJ1-1,TRBV2,TRBD1,.,CASSEAGQVPEAFF,TGTGCCAGCAGTGAAGCCGGACAGGTACCTGAAGCTTTCTTT
TRBJ2-2,TRBV7-7,TRBD1,.,CAVPRQGAAGELFF,TGTGCCGTCCCTAGACAGGGGGCGGCCGGGGAGCTGTTTTTT
TRBJ1-1,TRBV20-1,.,.,CSASSGAFF,TGCAGTGCCAGCTCAGGAGCTTTCTTT
TRBJ1-2,TRBV5-6,.,.,CASSSRDYGYTF,TGTGCCAGCAGCTCCCGGGATTATGGCTACACCTTC
TRBJ2-3,TRBV10-3,TRBD1,.,CATQTGGDTQYF,TGTGCCACACAGACAGGGGGAGATACGCAGTATTTT
TRBJ1-2,TRBV27,.,.,CASSLNRRGVYGYTF,TGTGCCAGCAGTTTAAATCGCAGGGGCGTCTATGGCTACACCTTC
TRBJ1-1,TRBV20-1,.,.,CSGQLNTEAFF,TGCAGTGGACAACTGAACACTGAAGCTTTCTTT
TRBJ2-3,TRBV30,.,.,CAWSGGTLTDTQYF,TGTGCCTGGAGTGGCGGAACCCTCACAGATACGCAGTATTTT
TRBJ2-7,TRBV5-6,.,.,CASSLWNLGGDEQYF,TGTGCCAGCAGCTTGTGGAATCTAGGGGGGGACGAGCAGTACTTC
TRBJ1-2,TRBV3-1/TRBV3-2,TRBD1,.,CASTGQGHGYTF,TGTGCCAGCACGGGACAGGGCCACGGCTACACCTTC
TRBJ1-1,TRBV9,.,.,CASSVEWGGEAFF,TGTGCCAGCAGCGTAGAATGGGGGGGTGAAGCTTTCTTT
TRBJ1-6,TRBV9,.,few,CASSVTGSSSPLHF,TGTGCCAGCAGCGTAACAGGGTCGAGCTCACCCCTCCACTTT
TRBJ1-6,TRBV27,TRBD1,once,CASRTGGLWNSPLHF,TGTGCCAGCAGGACAGGGGGCTTATGGAATTCACCCCTCCACTTT
TRBJ2-1,TRBV10-3,TRBD2,.,CAISDLAGANEQFF,TGTGCCATCAGTGACCTAGCGGGGGCCAATGAGCAGTTCTTC
TRBJ1-1,TRBV25-1,TRBD1,.,CASSARDRWSPAFF,TGTGCCAGCAGTGCCCGGGACAGGTGGAGTCCAGCTTTCTTT
TRBJ1-6,TRBV6-5,TRBD1,once,CASRPPGQEVSPLHF,TGTGCCAGCAGGCCCCCGGGACAGGAGGTGTCACCCCTCCACTTT
TRBJ1-4,TRBV7-9,.,.,CASSPETRGRFNEKLFF,TGTGCCAGCAGCCCCGAGACGAGAGGGAGATTTAATGAAAAACTGTTTTTT
TRBJ2-3,TRBV5-6,.,.,CASSFGRGLTDTQYF,TGTGCCAGCAGCTTTGGTCGGGGACTCACAGATACGCAGTATTTT
TRBJ1-4,TRBV19,.,.,CASSPPHRVFEKLFF,TGTGCCAGTTCTCCGCCCCACAGGGTTTTCGAAAAACTGTTTTTT
TRBJ2-5,TRBV9,.,.,CASSVDQGGYQETQYF,TGTGCCAGCAGCGTAGATCAGGGGGGATACCAAGAGACCCAGTACTTC
TRBJ1-2,TRBV24-1,TRBD1,once,CATSDVGQGVGGYTF,TGTGCCACCAGTGATGTAGGACAGGGGGTCGGTGGCTACACCTTC
TRBJ2-1,TRBV28,TRBD1,.,CANSPGGAYNEQFF,TGTGCCAACTCGCCAGGGGGCGCCTACAATGAGCAGTTCTTC
TRBJ1-5,TRBV27,TRBD1,.,CASSSWSGQGIQPQHF,TGTGCCAGCAGTTCGTGGAGTGGACAGGGGATTCAGCCCCAGCATTTT
TRBJ1-1,TRBV6-6,TRBD1,.,CASRLSDRAYVEAFF,TGTGCCAGCAGGCTCTCGGACAGGGCGTATGTTGAAGCTTTCTTT
TRBJ2-3,TRBV10-1,TRBD2,.,CASRTSGGRTDTQYF,TGCGCCAGCAGGACTAGCGGGGGGCGCACAGATACGCAGTATTTT
TRBJ2-2,TRBV18,TRBD1,.,CASSRGTGGAGELFF,TGTGCCAGCTCCCGTGGGACAGGGGGCGCCGGGGAGCTGTTTTTT
TRBJ2-5,TRBV9,.,once,CASSEGSHGKTQYF,TGTGCCAGCAGCGAGGGGTCGCACGGTAAGACCCAGTACTTC
TRBJ1-3,TRBV9,TRBD1,.,CASSVEQGGNTIYF,TGTGCCAGCAGCGTAGAACAGGGGGGAAACACCATATATTTT
TRBJ2-1,TRBV9,TRBD2,.,CASRLDSGGHNEQFF,TGTGCCAGCAGATTAGATAGCGGGGGACACAATGAGCAGTTCTTC
TRBJ1-1,TRBV4-1,TRBD1,.,CASSHDRVGTEAFF,TGCGCCAGCAGCCATGACAGGGTGGGGACTGAAGCTTTCTTT